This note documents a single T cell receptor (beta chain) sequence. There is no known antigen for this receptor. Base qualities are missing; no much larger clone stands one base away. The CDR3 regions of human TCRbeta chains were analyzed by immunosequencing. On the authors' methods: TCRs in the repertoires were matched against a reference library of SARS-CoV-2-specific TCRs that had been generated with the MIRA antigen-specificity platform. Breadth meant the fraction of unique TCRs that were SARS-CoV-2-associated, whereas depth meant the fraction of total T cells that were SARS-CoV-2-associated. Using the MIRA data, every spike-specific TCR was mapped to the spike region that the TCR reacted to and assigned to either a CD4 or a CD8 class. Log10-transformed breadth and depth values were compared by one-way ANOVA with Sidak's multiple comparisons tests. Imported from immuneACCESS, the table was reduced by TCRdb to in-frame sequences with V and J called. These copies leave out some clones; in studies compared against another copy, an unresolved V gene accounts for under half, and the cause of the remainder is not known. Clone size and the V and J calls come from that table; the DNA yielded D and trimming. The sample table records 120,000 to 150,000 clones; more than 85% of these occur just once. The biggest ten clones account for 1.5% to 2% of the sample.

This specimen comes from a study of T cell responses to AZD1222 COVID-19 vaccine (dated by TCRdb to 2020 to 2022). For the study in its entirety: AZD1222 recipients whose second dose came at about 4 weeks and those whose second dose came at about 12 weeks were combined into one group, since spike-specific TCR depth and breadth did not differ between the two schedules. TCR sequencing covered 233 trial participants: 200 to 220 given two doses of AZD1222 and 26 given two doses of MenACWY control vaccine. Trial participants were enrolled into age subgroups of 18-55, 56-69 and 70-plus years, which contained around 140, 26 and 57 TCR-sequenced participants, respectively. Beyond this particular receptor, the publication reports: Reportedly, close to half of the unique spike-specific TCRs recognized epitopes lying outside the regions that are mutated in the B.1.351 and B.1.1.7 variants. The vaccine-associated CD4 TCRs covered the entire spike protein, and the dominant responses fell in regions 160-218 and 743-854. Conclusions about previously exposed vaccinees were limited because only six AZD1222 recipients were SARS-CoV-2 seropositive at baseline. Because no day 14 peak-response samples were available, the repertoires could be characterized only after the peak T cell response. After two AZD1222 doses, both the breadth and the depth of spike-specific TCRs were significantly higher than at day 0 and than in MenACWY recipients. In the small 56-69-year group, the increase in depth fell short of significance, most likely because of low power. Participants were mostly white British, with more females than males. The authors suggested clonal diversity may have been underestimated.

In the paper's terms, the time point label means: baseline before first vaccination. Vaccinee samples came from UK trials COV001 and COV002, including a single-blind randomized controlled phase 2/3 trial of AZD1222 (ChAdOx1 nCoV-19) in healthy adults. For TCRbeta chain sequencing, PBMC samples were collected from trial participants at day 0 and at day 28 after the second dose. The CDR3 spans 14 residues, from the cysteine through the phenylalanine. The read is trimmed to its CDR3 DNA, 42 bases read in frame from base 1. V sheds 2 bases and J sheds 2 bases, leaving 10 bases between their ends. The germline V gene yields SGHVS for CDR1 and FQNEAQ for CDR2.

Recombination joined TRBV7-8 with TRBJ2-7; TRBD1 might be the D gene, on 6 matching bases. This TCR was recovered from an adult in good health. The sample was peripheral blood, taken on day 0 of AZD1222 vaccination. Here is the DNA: TGTGCCAGCAGCTTATCGGACAGTCCCTACGAGCAGTACTTC. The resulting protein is CASSLSDSPYEQYF.